The present T cell receptor (beta chain) was sequenced within a study of blood T cell repertoires in COVID-19. In the source study's methods: How many nucleated cells were present was estimated from reference gene primer amplification. Sequencing was performed with immunoSEQ multiplex PCR; in TCRdb, only in-frame clones are kept and a portion is missing. V and J calls and clone size are as listed in that table; D and trimming were resolved from the DNA. The sample yields under 200,000 clones, roughly four fifths seen once. CDR1 and CDR2 (germline): SGHTA, FQGTGA. The CDR3 totals 15 residues. Germline trimming cut 5 bases from V and 2 bases from J; bases unmatched to any gene: 4.

This clonotype was sampled from a young woman with acute or convalescent COVID-19. The rearrangement links TRBV7-3 to TRBJ1-5, with 9 bases identical to TRBD1. Specimen: peripheral blood. CDR3 in amino acids: CASSPGDRGNQPQHF. In DNA form, the CDR3 reads TGTGCCAGCAGCCCCGGGGACAGGGGCAATCAGCCCCAGCATTTT.